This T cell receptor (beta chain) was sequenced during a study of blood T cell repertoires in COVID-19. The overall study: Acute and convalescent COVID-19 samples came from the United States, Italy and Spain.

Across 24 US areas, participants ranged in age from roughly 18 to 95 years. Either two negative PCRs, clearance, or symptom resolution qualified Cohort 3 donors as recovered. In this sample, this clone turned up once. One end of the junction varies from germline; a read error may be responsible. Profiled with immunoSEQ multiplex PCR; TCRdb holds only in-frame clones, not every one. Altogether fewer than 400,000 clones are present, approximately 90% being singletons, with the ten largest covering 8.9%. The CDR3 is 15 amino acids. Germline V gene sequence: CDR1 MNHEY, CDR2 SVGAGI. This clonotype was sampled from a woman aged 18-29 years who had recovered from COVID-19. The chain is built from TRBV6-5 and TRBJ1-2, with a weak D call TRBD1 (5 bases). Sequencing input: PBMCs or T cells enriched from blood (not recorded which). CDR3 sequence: CASDSLDTAGRRAVF. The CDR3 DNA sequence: TGTGCCAGCGATAGCCTCGACACAGCAGGGAGGCGGGCAGTTTTC.